One sample yielded the 6 T cell receptor beta chains listed below, sequenced in a study of patients and donors after allogeneic stem cell transplantation. Via MiXCR, TCRdb re-called the RT-PCR reads, giving one row per CDR3 protein. This sample has about 110,000 distinct CDR3 sequences, with roughly 37% found just once. Sequencing input: blood, either unsorted or a sorted T cell fraction (not recorded which). These receptors were collected from a human donor who was either an allogeneic HSCT recipient or a stem cell or donor lymphocyte infusion donor (not recorded which). It is not recorded whose cells these are; they may come from a transplant donor.

The CDR3 DNA reads TGTGCCAGCAGCCAAGAGACCAGTTTGAGGGCAGGTGAAGCTTTCTTT. Amino acid sequence: CASSQETSLRAGEAFF. The gene calls are TRBV4-2 and TRBJ1-1, with D hard to call. V was shortened by 0 bases and J by 7 bases, with 18 bases between the two germline ends. This CDR3 comprises 16 residues. Germline CDR1 reads LGHNA; CDR2 reads YNFKEQ.

This clonotype has just a few counts. The chain combines TRBV4-2 with TRBJ2-3; no definite D call. The V end lost 0 bases, the J end lost 4 bases, and 5 bases lay between the germline ends. Germline-derived CDR1 and CDR2 are LGHNA and YNFKEQ. The CDR3 has 13 amino acids. CDR3 loop: CASSQDEADTQYF. The CDR3, as DNA: TGTGCCAGCAGCCAAGACGAAGCAGATACGCAGTATTTT.

This clonotype was observed at least ten times. The chain carries TRBV12-3 or TRBV12-4 and TRBJ1-1, with D unclear. The CDR3 has 11 amino acids. V lost 4 bases, J lost 5 bases, and 5 bases lay in between. The CDR3 sequence: CASSSGTEAFF. The CDR3, as DNA: TGTGCCAGCAGTTCCGGGACTGAAGCTTTCTTT.

The chain carries TRBV20-1 and TRBJ2-1, with no clear D. Germline CDR1 is DFQATT and CDR2 is SNEGSKA (reference sequence). This CDR3 is 11 amino acids long. Deletions cut 0 bases from V and 9 bases from J, with 6 bases between. The CDR3 bases are TGCAGTGCTAGAGATCCGGGTGAGCAGTTCTTC. Its protein is CSARDPGEQFF.

V usage is TRBV5-1 and J usage is TRBJ2-7; D is ambiguous. This CDR3 spans 17 amino acids. Germline V gene sequence: CDR1 SGHRS, CDR2 YFSETQ. The germline V and J ends were trimmed by 0 bases and 2 bases, with 18 bases remaining between them. CDR3 protein: CASSLEGVRSYTYEQYF. As DNA, the CDR3 is TGCGCCAGCAGCTTGGAAGGCGTCAGGTCCTACACCTACGAGCAGTACTTC.

This clonotype is medium-sized within its sample. This chain connects TRBV7-2 to TRBJ1-1; 9 nucleotides match TRBD1. Looked up from germline, CDR1 is SGHTA and CDR2 is FQGNSA. The CDR3 has 14 residues. V shed 6 bases, J shed 10 bases, and the junction held 12 bases outside the gene matches. This chain's CDR3 is CASRPDGTGLGAFF. Written as DNA, the CDR3 is TGTGCCAGCAGACCCGACGGGACAGGGTTGGGAGCTTTCTTT. The whole variable domain, remainder taken from reference TRBV7-2 and TRBJ1-1, is GAGVSQSPSNKVTEKGKDVELRCDPISGHTALYWYRQSLGQGLEFLIYFQGNSAPDKSGLPSDRFSAERTGGSVSTLTIQRTQQEDSAVYLCASRPDGTGLGAFFGQGTRLTVV.